The rows below give T cell receptor beta chains drawn from one sample of a study of T cell changes during pregnancy in multiple sclerosis. Repertoires were generated with immunoSEQ multiplex PCR, while TCRdb's copy carries only in-frame clones and drops some. Of more than 55,000 clones listed, more than 85% were seen once; the top ten hold roughly 1.4%. Source: peripheral blood, taken in the second trimester of pregnancy. These TCRs come from a female donor with multiple sclerosis, enrolled in a pregnancy study. CDR3s include the opening cysteine and the closing phenylalanine or tryptophan. Some rows mark clone size as missing; the rest say once, few, many or name a class of expanded clone.

J | size | V | length | CDR3
TRBJ1-2 | . | TRBV7-2 | 15 | CASSLSAGDPYGYTF
TRBJ2-7 | . | TRBV6-5 | 15 | CASRRTSGDSYEQYF
TRBJ2-2 | . | TRBV10-2 | 12 | CASSTGVGELFF
TRBJ1-3 | few | TRBV6-4 | 15 | CASSDSQASGNTIYF
TRBJ1-1 | once | TRBV6-5 | 15 | CASSYSRDSDTEAFF
TRBJ1-5 | . | TRBV27 | 15 | CASSPRRALDQPQHF
TRBJ1-1 | . | TRBV30 | 12 | CGAGSHNTEAFF
TRBJ2-5 | . | TRBV15 | 15 | CATSRGSPAGETQYF
TRBJ2-5 | . | TRBV5-1 | 14 | CASSLGGVQETQYF
TRBJ1-5 | . | TRBV30 | 13 | CAWDQGNNQPQHF
TRBJ1-5 | . | TRBV6-6 | 13 | CACSVSSNQPQHF
TRBJ2-1 | . | TRBV11-2 | 17 | CASSTSTGFFVYNEQFF
TRBJ2-2 | . | TRBV5-1 | 16 | CASNLRGTGDTGELFF
TRBJ2-7 | . | TRBV7-8 | 17 | CASSLVSGQGNSYEQYF
TRBJ1-5 | . | TRBV4-2 | 17 | CASSQGIQGSPNQPQHF
TRBJ2-7 | . | TRBV2 | 18 | CASSRLGLAGGSTYEQYF
TRBJ1-5 | . | TRBV5-8 | 15 | CASSSGTAINQPQHF
TRBJ2-7 | . | TRBV2 | 16 | CASRVGLLPGPYEQYF
TRBJ1-2 | . | TRBV5-6 | 14 | CASRRGQGGYGYTF
TRBJ2-7 | . | TRBV4-3 | 16 | CASSHLRAGGRNEQYF
TRBJ2-2 | . | TRBV30 | 15 | CAWSVPGLNTGELFF
TRBJ2-3 | once | TRBV7-2 | 15 | CASSASGGATDTQYF
TRBJ2-2 | . | TRBV9 | 15 | CASSATGGLPGELFF
TRBJ2-3 | . | TRBV5-1 | 16 | CASSVGQGLSLDTQYF
TRBJ1-2 | . | TRBV11-2 | 13 | CASRPTGKYGYTF
TRBJ2-2 | . | TRBV18 | 18 | CASSRQLGQGRDTGELFF
TRBJ1-3 | . | TRBV2 | 14 | CASPAEGSGNTIYF
TRBJ2-1 | . | TRBV5-1 | 17 | CASSAQTSGRADNEQFF
TRBJ2-7 | . | TRBV6-5 | 15 | CASSKKVGGAYEQYF
TRBJ2-1 | . | TRBV9 | 17 | CASSAGLALSSYNEQFF
TRBJ1-1 | . | TRBV5-1 | 14 | CASSTNLGNTEAFF
TRBJ2-7 | . | TRBV6-1 | 15 | CASKLLAVVTYEQYF
TRBJ1-5 | . | TRBV30 | 13 | CAWSPGANQPQHF
TRBJ1-2 | . | TRBV29-1 | 13 | CSVEGTDNYGYTF
TRBJ1-1 | once | TRBV7-2 | 13 | CASSTTRNTEAFF
TRBJ2-3 | . | TRBV18 | 14 | CASSPTGATDTQYF
TRBJ2-3 | . | TRBV19 | 13 | CASSFGYTDTQYF